The 7 T cell receptor beta chains presented below share a single source sample, sequenced in a study of PD-L1 blockade in urothelial cancer. The method was immunoSEQ multiplex PCR; TCRdb's version includes in-frame clones alone and lacks a portion of them. The table records about 16,000 clones, over 75% of them present only once. Time point indicated: pretreatment peripheral blood. The sequencing used PBMCs, collected around atezolizumab (anti-PD-L1) treatment. Every receptor here comes from a man aged 65 to 85 with urothelial cancer.

This chain uses TRBV7-6 with TRBJ2-7, with 7 bases lining up with TRBD2. The CDR3 loop spans 16 amino acids. Germline-derived CDR1 and CDR2 are SGHVS and FNYEAQ. The V segment lost 1 base and the J segment 3 bases; nucleotides outside the gene matches: 9. DNA for the CDR3: TGTGCCAGCAGCTTAGGTCGGGACTACGAGGGCTACGAGCAGTACTTC. It encodes CASSLGRDYEGYEQYF.

The rearrangement uses TRBV15 and TRBJ1-1, with a tentative D call TRBD1 (6 bases). Germline CDR1 is LNHNV and CDR2 is YYDKDF (reference sequence). The CDR3 length is 16 residues. Trimming removed 3 bases at V and 3 bases at J, with 17 bases between. Here the CDR3 DNA reads TGTGCCACCAGCAGGAGCTCAAGGGGGGGCGACACTGAAGCTTTCTTT. Translated, it gives CATSRSSRGGDTEAFF.

The chain employs TRBV5-6 and TRBJ1-2; possible D gene TRBD1, 6 bases. Deletions cut 7 bases from V and 5 bases from J, with 12 bases between. The germline CDR1 and CDR2 sequences are SGHDT and YYEEEE. The CDR3 has 12 amino acids. For the CDR3, the DNA is TGTGCCAGCGGCCAGGGGCCTTATGGCTACACCTTC. As protein: CASGQGPYGYTF.

The chain is built from TRBV7-9 and TRBJ1-4, with D possibly matching TRBD1 (6 bases). This CDR3 is built from 13 residues. V was pared by 7 bases and J by 7 bases, with 13 bases between. Germline CDR1 reads SEHNR; CDR2 reads FQNEAQ (reference sequence). CDR3 coding DNA: TGTGCCAGCAATCACCGGGACACTGAAAAACTGTTTTTT. Translated: CASNHRDTEKLFF.

This clone was observed a single time. V is TRBV7-6 and J is TRBJ1-1; no clear D gene. CDR1 is SGHVS, CDR2 FNYEAQ, per germline. The CDR3 sequence is 15 residues long. Trimming cost V 2 bases and J 0 bases, with 10 bases left between them. The CDR3 loop reads CASSLYSHMNTEAFF. As DNA, the CDR3 is TGTGCCAGCAGCTTATACAGCCACATGAACACTGAAGCTTTCTTT.

This sequence joins TRBV2 and TRBJ2-7, with TRBD2 matching over 11 bases. CDR1 is SNHLY, CDR2 FYNNEI, per germline. The CDR3 length is 14 residues. V dropped 6 bases and J dropped 1; count of bases not matched to a gene: 2. CDR3 sequence (DNA): TGTGCCAGCAGGGGGACTAGCGGATCCTACGAGCAGTACTTC. This gives the protein CASRGTSGSYEQYF.

The chain is built from TRBV2 and TRBJ1-6; perhaps TRBD1 as D (6 bases). The CDR3 spans 13 residues. Trimming took off 6 bases at V and 11 bases at J, with 14 bases between the two ends. CDR1 and CDR2 (germline): SNHLY, FYNNEI. The CDR3 reads CASRGPGEPPLHF. CDR3 nucleotide sequence: TGTGCCAGCAGGGGACCAGGGGAACCACCCCTCCACTTT.